Described below is a single T cell receptor beta chain sequence and its context. The record originates from a study of blood T cells in healthy people across ages. The CDR3 is made up of 15 amino acids. Germline V gene sequence: CDR1 SGHRS, CDR2 YFSETQ. Primers used in a second PCR of roughly 6 to 11 cycles were a sample-barcoded 5' primer and a J-beta primer mix. Each CDR3 protein is one row after TCRdb ran MiXCR on the 5' RACE reads. The repertoire consists of more than 600,000 distinct CDR3 sequences, with 20% to 25% occurring once and the leading ten covering more than 7.5%. This same sample was also part of a study on T cells of mothers and their children. As that report states: Each child gave about 3 million TCR beta CDR3 reads (each mother, over 8.5 million).

The chain links TRBV5-1 to TRBJ2-5; maybe TRBD1 (7 bases). The J call may be faulty, since TRBJ2-1 better matches the DNA end. Specimen: blood. The TCR was taken from a boy between 5 and 17 years old in good health. The CDR3 coding sequence is TGCGCCAGCAGCGCCCAAACAGGGGAGGCAAATGAGCAGTTCTTC. It encodes CASSAQTGEANEQFF.